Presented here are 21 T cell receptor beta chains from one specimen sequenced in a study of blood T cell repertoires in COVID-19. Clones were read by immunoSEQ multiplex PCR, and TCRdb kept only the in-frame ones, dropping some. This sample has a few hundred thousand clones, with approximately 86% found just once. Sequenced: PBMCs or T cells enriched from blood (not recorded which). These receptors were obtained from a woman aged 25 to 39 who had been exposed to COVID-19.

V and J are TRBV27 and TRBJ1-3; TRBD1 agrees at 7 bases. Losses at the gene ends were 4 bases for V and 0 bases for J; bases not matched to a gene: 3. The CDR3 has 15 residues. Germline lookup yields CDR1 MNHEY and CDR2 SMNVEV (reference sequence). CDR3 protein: CASSSQGNSGNTIYF. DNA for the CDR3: TGTGCCAGCAGTTCACAGGGGAACTCTGGAAACACCATATATTTT.

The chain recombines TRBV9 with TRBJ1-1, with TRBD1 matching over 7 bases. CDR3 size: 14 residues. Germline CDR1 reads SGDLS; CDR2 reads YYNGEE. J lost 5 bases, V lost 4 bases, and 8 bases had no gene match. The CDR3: CASSPQTGRTEAFF. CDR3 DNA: TGTGCCAGCAGCCCTCAGACAGGGAGGACTGAAGCTTTCTTT.

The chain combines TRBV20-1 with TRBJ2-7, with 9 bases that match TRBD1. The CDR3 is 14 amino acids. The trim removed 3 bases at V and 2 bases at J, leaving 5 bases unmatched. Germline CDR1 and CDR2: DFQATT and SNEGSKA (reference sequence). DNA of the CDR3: TGCAGTGCTAGTGCACGGGACAGGGCCTACGAGCAGTACTTC. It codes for CSASARDRAYEQYF.

CDR3 protein: CASSPGGLNTEAFF. The DNA for the CDR3 is TGTGCCAGCAGTCCCGGAGGGCTGAACACTGAAGCTTTCTTT. V is TRBV6-5 and J is TRBJ1-1; D unresolved. Trimming stripped 5 bases from V and 0 bases from J, with 10 bases between. The CDR3 runs 14 residues. Germline V gene sequence: CDR1 MNHEY, CDR2 SVGAGI.

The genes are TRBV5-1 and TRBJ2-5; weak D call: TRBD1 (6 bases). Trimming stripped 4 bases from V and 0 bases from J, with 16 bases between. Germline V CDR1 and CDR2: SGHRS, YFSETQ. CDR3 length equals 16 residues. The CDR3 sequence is CASSAGFGQNQETQYF. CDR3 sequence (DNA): TGCGCCAGCAGCGCTGGATTTGGACAGAACCAAGAGACCCAGTACTTC.

The CDR3: CASRDTFEKLFF. The CDR3 bases are TGTGCCAGCAGGGACACCTTCGAAAAACTGTTTTTT. V gene TRBV2 combines with J gene TRBJ1-4; D perhaps matches TRBD1 (5 bases). The CDR3 is made up of 12 amino acids. Trimming shortened V by 6 bases and J by 8 bases, and 10 bases separated the two germline ends. Germline V CDR1 and CDR2: SNHLY, FYNNEI. Together with reference TRBV2 and TRBJ1-4, the CDR3 gives the full variable domain: EPEVTQTPSHQVTQMGQEVILRCVPISNHLYFYWYRQILGQKVEFLVSFYNNEISEKSEIFDDQFSVERPDGSNFTLKIRSTKLEDSAMYFCASRDTFEKLFFGSGTQLSVL.

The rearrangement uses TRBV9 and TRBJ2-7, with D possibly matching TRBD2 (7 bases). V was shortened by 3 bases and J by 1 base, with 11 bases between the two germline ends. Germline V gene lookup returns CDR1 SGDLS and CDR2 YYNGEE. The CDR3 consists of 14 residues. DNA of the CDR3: TGTGCCAGCAGCGCGGGGGGCACTTCCTACGAGCAGTACTTC. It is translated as CASSAGGTSYEQYF.

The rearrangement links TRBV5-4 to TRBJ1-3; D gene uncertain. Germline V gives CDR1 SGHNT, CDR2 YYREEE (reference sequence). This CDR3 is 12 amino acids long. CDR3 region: CASAADGNTIYF. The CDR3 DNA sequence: TGTGCAAGCGCGGCAGATGGAAACACCATATATTTT. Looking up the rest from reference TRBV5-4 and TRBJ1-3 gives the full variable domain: ETGVTQSPTHLIKTRGQQVTLRCSSQSGHNTVSWYQQALGQGPQFIFQYYREEENGRGNFPPRFSGLQFPNYSSELNVNALELDDSALYLCASAADGNTIYFGEGSWLTVV.

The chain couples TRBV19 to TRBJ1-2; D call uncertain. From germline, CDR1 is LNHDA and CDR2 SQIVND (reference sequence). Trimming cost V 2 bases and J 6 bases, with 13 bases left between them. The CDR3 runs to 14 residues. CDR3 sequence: CASSISSRLHGYTF. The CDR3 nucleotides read TGTGCCAGTAGTATATCCTCCAGGCTCCATGGCTACACCTTC.

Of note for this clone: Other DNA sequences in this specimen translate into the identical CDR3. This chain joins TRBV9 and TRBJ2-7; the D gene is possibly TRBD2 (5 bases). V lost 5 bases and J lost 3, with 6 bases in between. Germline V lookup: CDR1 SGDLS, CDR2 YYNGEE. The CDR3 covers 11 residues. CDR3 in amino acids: CASSRGYEQYF. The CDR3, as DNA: TGTGCCAGCAGTCGGGGCTACGAGCAGTACTTC. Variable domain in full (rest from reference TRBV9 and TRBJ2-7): DSGVTQTPKHLITATGQRVTLRCSPRSGDLSVYWYQQSLDQGLQFLIQYYNGEERAKGNILERFSAQQFPDLHSELNLSSLELGDSALYFCASSRGYEQYFGPGTRLTVT.

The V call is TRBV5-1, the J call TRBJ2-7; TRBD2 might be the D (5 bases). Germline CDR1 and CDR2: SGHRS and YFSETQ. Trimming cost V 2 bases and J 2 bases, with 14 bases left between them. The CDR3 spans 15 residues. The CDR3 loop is CASSFGPGGPYEQYF. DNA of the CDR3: TGCGCCAGCAGCTTCGGGCCCGGAGGCCCCTACGAGCAGTACTTC.

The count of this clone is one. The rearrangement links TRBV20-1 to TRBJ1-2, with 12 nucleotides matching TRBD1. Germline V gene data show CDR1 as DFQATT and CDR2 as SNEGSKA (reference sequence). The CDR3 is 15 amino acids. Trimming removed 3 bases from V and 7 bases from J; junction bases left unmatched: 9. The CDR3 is CSASVPGQGATGYTF. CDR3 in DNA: TGCAGTGCTAGTGTCCCGGGACAGGGGGCGACTGGCTACACCTTC.

For the CDR3, the DNA is TGCGCCAGCAGTGATCGCACCGGGGAGCTGTTTTTT. It translates to CASSDRTGELFF. The chain employs TRBV10-1 and TRBJ2-2; no firm D call. Germline V gives CDR1 WNHNN, CDR2 SYGVQD (reference sequence). Deletions cut 3 bases from V and 4 bases from J, with 3 bases between. The CDR3 length is 12 residues.

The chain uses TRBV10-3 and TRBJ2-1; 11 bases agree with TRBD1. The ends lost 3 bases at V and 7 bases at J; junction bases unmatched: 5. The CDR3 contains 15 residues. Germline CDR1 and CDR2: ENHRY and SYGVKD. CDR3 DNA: TGTGCCATCAGTGACATGGGGACAGGGGGAAATGAGCAGTTCTTC. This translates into CAISDMGTGGNEQFF.

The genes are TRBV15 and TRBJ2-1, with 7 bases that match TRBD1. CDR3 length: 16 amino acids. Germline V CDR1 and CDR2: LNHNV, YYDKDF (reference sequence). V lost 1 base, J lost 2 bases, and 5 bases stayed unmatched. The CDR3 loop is CATSRARQGTYNEQFF. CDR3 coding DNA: TGTGCCACCAGCAGAGCCCGACAGGGCACCTACAATGAGCAGTTCTTC. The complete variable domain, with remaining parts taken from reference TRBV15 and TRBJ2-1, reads DAMVIQNPRYQVTQFGKPVTLSCSQTLNHNVMYWYQQKSSQAPKLLFHYYDKDFNNEADTPDNFQSRRPNTSFCFLDIRSPGLGDTAMYLCATSRARQGTYNEQFFGPGTRLTVL.

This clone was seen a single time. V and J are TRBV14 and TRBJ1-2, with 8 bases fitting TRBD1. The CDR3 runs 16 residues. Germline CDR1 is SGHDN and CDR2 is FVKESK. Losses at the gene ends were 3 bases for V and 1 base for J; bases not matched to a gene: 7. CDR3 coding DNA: TGTGCCAGCAGCCATCAGCCGACAGGGGATAACTATGGCTACACCTTC. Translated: CASSHQPTGDNYGYTF.

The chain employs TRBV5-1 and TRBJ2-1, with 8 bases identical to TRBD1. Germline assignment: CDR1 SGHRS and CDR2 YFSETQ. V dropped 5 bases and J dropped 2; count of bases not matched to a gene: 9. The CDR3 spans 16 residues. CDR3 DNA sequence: TGCGCCAGCAGTCGGGACCCAGGGGGCGCCTACAATGAGCAGTTCTTC. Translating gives CASSRDPGGAYNEQFF.

CDR3 in DNA: TGTGCCAGCACCGCTCCCACCGGAAAGAGGGATTCACCCCTCCACTTT. This encodes CASTAPTGKRDSPLHF. This rearrangement joins TRBV28 to TRBJ1-6, with D uncertain. The CDR3 spans 16 residues. V was pared by 7 bases and J by 8 bases, with 21 bases between. Per germline, CDR1 MDHEN and CDR2 SYDVKM.

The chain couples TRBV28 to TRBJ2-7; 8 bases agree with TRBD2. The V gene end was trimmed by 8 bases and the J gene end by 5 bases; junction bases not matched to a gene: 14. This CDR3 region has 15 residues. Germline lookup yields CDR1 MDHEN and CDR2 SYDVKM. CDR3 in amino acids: CASGAGGKGPDEQYF. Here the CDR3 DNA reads TGTGCCAGCGGGGCGGGGGGTAAAGGGCCGGACGAGCAGTACTTC.

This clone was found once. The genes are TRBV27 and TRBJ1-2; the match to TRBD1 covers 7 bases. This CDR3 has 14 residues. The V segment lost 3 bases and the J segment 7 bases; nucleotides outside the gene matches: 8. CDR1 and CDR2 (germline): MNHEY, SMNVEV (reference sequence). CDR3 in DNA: TGTGCCAGCAGTTTGACAGGGAAGGCCAGTGGCTACACCTTC. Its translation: CASSLTGKASGYTF.

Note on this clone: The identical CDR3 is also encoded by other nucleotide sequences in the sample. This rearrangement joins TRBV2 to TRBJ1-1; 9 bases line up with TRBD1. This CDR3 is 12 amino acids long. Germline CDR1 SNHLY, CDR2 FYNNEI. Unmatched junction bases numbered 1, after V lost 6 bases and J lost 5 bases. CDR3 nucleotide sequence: TGTGCCAGCAGGGACAGGGGAACTGAAGCTTTCTTT. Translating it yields CASRDRGTEAFF. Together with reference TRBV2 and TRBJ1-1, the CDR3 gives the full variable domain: EPEVTQTPSHQVTQMGQEVILRCVPISNHLYFYWYRQILGQKVEFLVSFYNNEISEKSEIFDDQFSVERPDGSNFTLKIRSTKLEDSAMYFCASRDRGTEAFFGQGTRLTVV.